What follows are 10 T cell receptor beta chains derived from one specimen sequenced in a study of CXCR3-negative and CXCR3-positive naive CD8 T cells. Each TRB cDNA library was prepared by 5' RACE (with UMI labels). TCRdb reprocessed the 5' RACE reads and reports one entry per CDR3 protein, with no DNA. The sample table sets out some 130,000 distinct CDR3 sequences. Material: naive CXCR3- CD8+ T cells from blood. The subset denotes: CD45RO-CCR7+CD27+CD95- naive CD8+ T cells lacking CXCR3 (TNR3-). These receptors were collected from a human donor in good health. Some clones in this sample may be carry-over from other donors' samples.

The chain links TRBV12-3 or TRBV12-4 to TRBJ1-2; no DNA is available, so the TRBD1 call from TCRdb remains unchecked. CDR3 length: 15 residues. CDR3 loop: CATIQTGLSNYGYTF.

The genes are TRBV29-1 and TRBJ2-7; as DNA is missing, the TRBD2 call by TCRdb cannot be tested. CDR1 SQVTM and CDR2 ANQGSEA come from the germline V gene. CDR3 length: 15 residues. The CDR3 protein is CSVLNGSSRSDEQYF.

The chain is built from TRBV27 and TRBJ1-1. CDR1 is MNHEY and CDR2 is SMNVEV in the germline V gene (reference sequence). There are 13 residues in the CDR3. CDR3 sequence: CASSLGENTEAFF.

The chain recombines TRBV19 with TRBJ1-1; TCRdb calls TRBD1, which cannot be checked without DNA. The CDR3 is made up of 15 amino acids. Looked up from germline, CDR1 is LNHDA and CDR2 is SQIVND (reference sequence). This CDR3 reads CASSIVPTGNTEAFF.

The chain couples TRBV29-1 to TRBJ2-2. The germline V gene has CDR1 SQVTM and CDR2 ANQGSEA. The CDR3 is made up of 13 amino acids. The CDR3 loop is CSVEDYRSGELFF.

The chain combines TRBV28 with TRBJ1-5; TCRdb gives TRBD1 as the D gene, but with no DNA this cannot be confirmed. Germline V gene lookup returns CDR1 MDHEN and CDR2 SYDVKM. The CDR3 covers 16 residues. The CDR3 reads CASSSLRPGGMEPQHF.

The CDR3 loop reads CASSPSGTGSETQYF. The chain uses TRBV19 and TRBJ2-5; TCRdb's D call of TRBD1 is untestable without DNA. The CDR3 consists of 15 residues. The germline gives CDR1 LNHDA, CDR2 SQIVND (reference sequence).

The gene calls are TRBV6-5 and TRBJ2-2. CDR1 and CDR2 from the germline V gene are MNHEY and SVGAGI. The length of the CDR3 is 16 residues. CDR3 loop: CASSLLGPANTGELFF.

V gene TRBV12-3 or TRBV12-4 combines with J gene TRBJ1-1; the TCRdb call, TRBD1, lacks DNA for checking. The CDR3 runs 15 residues. The CDR3 loop is CASSLFTGWNTEAFF.

V is TRBV10-3 and J is TRBJ2-2. Germline V lookup: CDR1 ENHRY, CDR2 SYGVKD. The CDR3 runs to 11 residues. CDR3 loop: CAISATGELFF.